What follows describes a single TCR beta chain. In the study's own analysis: Quantification of nucleated cells was approximated via reference gene primer amplification. Assay: immunoSEQ multiplex PCR; the TCRdb copy retains only in-frame clones and omits some. V and J calls plus clone size are reproduced from that table; the DNA served to infer D and trimming. The table lists about 670,000 clones, 80% to 90% of them singletons, with approximately 0.3% in the top ten. This sample is drawn from a study of blood T cell repertoires in COVID-19. Germline V gives CDR1 SQVTM, CDR2 ANQGSEA. After removal of 4 bases from V and 3 bases from J, the junction contained 4 bases not matched to a gene. This CDR3 contains 14 residues.

The rearrangement uses TRBV29-1 and TRBJ2-1; TRBD2 agrees at 9 bases. The TCR originated in a young woman with acute or convalescent COVID-19. Sequenced input: peripheral blood. The CDR3 coding sequence is TGCAGCGTTGGGAGGCGGGGGGGCTACAATGAGCAGTTCTTC. It encodes CSVGRRGGYNEQFF.